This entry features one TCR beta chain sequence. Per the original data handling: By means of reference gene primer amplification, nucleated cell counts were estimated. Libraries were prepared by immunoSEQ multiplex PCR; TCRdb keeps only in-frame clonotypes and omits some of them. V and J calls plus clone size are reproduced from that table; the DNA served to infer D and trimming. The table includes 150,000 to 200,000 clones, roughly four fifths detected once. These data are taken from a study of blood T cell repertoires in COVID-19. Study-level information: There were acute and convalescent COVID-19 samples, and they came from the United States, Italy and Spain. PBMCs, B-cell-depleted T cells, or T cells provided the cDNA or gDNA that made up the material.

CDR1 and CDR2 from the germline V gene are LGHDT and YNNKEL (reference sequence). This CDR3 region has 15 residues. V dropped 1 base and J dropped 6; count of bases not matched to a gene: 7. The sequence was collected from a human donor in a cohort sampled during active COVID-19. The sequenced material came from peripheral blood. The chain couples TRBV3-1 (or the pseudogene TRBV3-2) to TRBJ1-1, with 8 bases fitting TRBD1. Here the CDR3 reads CASSQGQGAWAEAFF. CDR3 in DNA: TGTGCCAGCAGCCAAGGGCAGGGGGCGTGGGCTGAAGCTTTCTTT.